This T cell receptor (beta chain) was sequenced for a study of cytomegalovirus exposure and HLA in healthy donors. This clone has only a few counts. Its specificity is not known. Points from the study as a whole: The study listed some 160 cytomegalovirus-associated TCR beta chains.

Vbeta (60) and Jbeta (13) primers were used in the PCR. TCRdb's copy holds only in-frame clones and misses some; the assay was immunoSEQ multiplex PCR. The table has 150,000 to 200,000 clones, 75% to 85% seen once. The sequenced sample was PBMCs. This receptor was taken from a woman in her thirties in good health and CMV-seropositive.

CDR3 DNA: TGTGCCAGCAGTTACTCGCCGGGAGAGCCAGTCAATGAGCAGTTCTTC. This encodes CASSYSPGEPVNEQFF. The chain is built from TRBV6-5 and TRBJ2-1; TRBD2 might be the D (6 bases). Per the germline V gene, CDR1 is MNHEY and CDR2 is SVGAGI. V was pared by 0 bases and J by 6 bases, with 15 bases between. CDR3 length: 16 residues.